The clone carrying this TCR beta chain has only a few counts. Antigen unknown. This record comes from a study of blood T cells in healthy people across ages. Trimming stripped 7 bases from V and 0 bases from J, with 9 bases between. Per germline, CDR1 SQVTM and CDR2 ANQGSEA. The CDR3 is made up of 12 amino acids. Notes on the study in general: A greater number of naive CD4+ cells and higher diversity distinguished long-lived donors from aged donors. From one million sequenced T cells, diversity estimates were lower bounds. Any changes in expanded clonotypes were possibly confounded, as donor CMV status remained unknown.

No fewer than 6 micrograms of total RNA were isolated from every sample. It was with a sample-barcoded 5' primer and a J-beta primer mix that a second PCR of roughly 6 to 12 cycles was run. TCRdb ran MiXCR on the 5' RACE reads and lists one entry per CDR3 protein. Of 700,000 to 900,000 distinct CDR3 sequences listed, roughly 53% are singletons. This TCR was recovered from a man aged 80 or over in good health. The chain employs TRBV29-1 and TRBJ1-1; D remains unclear. Sequences were obtained from blood. The CDR3 DNA reads as TGCAGCGCCGGCCGGATGAACACTGAAGCTTTCTTT. Protein: CSAGRMNTEAFF.